This record concerns one TCR beta chain sequence. The antigen is not known. This sample was included in a study of early stage breast cancer tumors. Background on the study: Of some 17 invasive breast tumors, about twelve were hormone receptor-positive, HER2-negative. Findings and limits, study-wide: Compared with adjacent normal breast, tumors showed approximately 2.5-fold denser, more clonal T cells.

Clones were sequenced by immunoSEQ multiplex PCR, and TCRdb holds only the in-frame ones, with some missing. Seen here are tens of thousands of clones, under 75% observed once, and the top ten hold around a third. The CDR3 loop spans 13 amino acids. Germline V gene sequence: CDR1 ENHRY, CDR2 SYGVKD. V was trimmed by 5 bases and J by 2 bases, leaving 10 bases between them. This rearrangement joins TRBV10-3 to TRBJ2-7, with D perhaps matching TRBD2 (5 bases). This receptor was obtained from a person aged 50 to 59 with breast cancer. Sequenced material: blood. The CDR3 reads CAISSSGTYEQYF. CDR3 coding DNA: TGTGCCATCAGTAGTTCGGGGACCTACGAGCAGTACTTC.